The clone carrying this T cell receptor (beta chain) was picked up a small number of times. Its antigen is unidentified. Trimming shortened V by 2 bases and J by 0 bases, and 11 bases separated the two germline ends. In germline, CDR1 is DFQATT, CDR2 SNEGSKA (reference sequence). The length of the CDR3 is 14 residues. A universal primer site was added by template switching, and unique molecular identifiers were carried by the cDNA. TCRdb re-called the 5' RACE reads with MiXCR, one entry per CDR3 protein. The sample includes fewer than 350,000 distinct CDR3 sequences, about 8.9% of them seen just once. This record belongs to a study of identical twins. Study-level findings and limits: Analyses of zero insertions could be partly confounded by invariant MAIT and iNKT cells.

These data also formed part of another study, on yellow fever vaccine responses in identical twins.

The V and J genes are TRBV20-1 and TRBJ2-7; D possibly corresponds to TRBD2 (5 bases). This clonotype originated in a woman aged 18-35 years in good health. The sample comprised memory (CD45RO+) T cells sorted from blood. The CDR3 here is CSARRDYSSYEQYF. CDR3 coding DNA: TGCAGTGCTAGACGTGACTATAGCTCCTACGAGCAGTACTTC.